These 22 T cell receptor beta chains came from one sample sequenced in a study of T cell responses to AZD1222 COVID-19 vaccine (dated by TCRdb to about 2021). Library preparation used the immunoSEQ multiplex PCR assay. In its TCRdb copy, this immuneACCESS table keeps in-frame sequences only and misses some clones. Where compared with another copy, unresolved V genes explain less than half of these, and the others have no known cause. Across this sample there are 90,000 to 100,000 clones, with roughly 90% seen only once. Of the sample, 9% to 14% falls within the top ten clones. The time point label here, explained by the study, means: about 28 days (+/-7) after the second vaccine dose. Sample: peripheral blood, taken 28 days after the second AZD1222 dose. The source is an adult who received the AZD1222 COVID-19 vaccine.

This clone was recorded only once. The rearrangement uses TRBV24-1 and TRBJ2-2; 10 bases are shared with TRBD1. Germline V gives CDR1 KGHDR, CDR2 SFDVKD. The V gene end was trimmed by 7 bases and the J gene end by 0 bases; junction bases not matched to a gene: 25. The CDR3 runs 23 residues. CDR3 loop: CATRKFREPTGGLTNANTGELFF. The DNA for the CDR3 is TGTGCCACCAGGAAATTTAGGGAGCCGACAGGGGGCCTGACCAACGCGAACACCGGGGAGCTGTTTTTT.

V and J are TRBV5-1 and TRBJ2-2; a possible D gene is TRBD2 (5 bases). Germline CDR1 SGHRS, CDR2 YFSETQ. V was trimmed by 0 bases and J by 7 bases, leaving 19 bases between them. CDR3 size: 17 residues. The CDR3 nucleotides are TGCGCCAGCAGCTTGGTATTGTCGAGGGAATTGGGCGGGGAGCTGTTTTTT. Translated: CASSLVLSRELGGELFF. Together with reference TRBV5-1 and TRBJ2-2, the CDR3 gives the full variable domain: KAGVTQTPRYLIKTRGQQVTLSCSPISGHRSVSWYQQTPGQGLQFLFEYFSETQRNKGNFPGRFSGRQFSNSRSEMNVSTLELGDSALYLCASSLVLSRELGGELFFGEGSRLTVL.

The chain has TRBV9 and TRBJ2-3; 7 nucleotides agree with TRBD2. With 2 bases clipped from V and 4 bases from J, the junction kept 4 bases outside the gene matches. This CDR3 has 14 residues. From germline, CDR1 is SGDLS and CDR2 YYNGEE. The CDR3 DNA sequence: TGTGCCAGCAGCGTTTTGGCGGGAGCAGATACGCAGTATTTT. The encoded protein is CASSVLAGADTQYF.

The chain is built from TRBV9 and TRBJ2-3, with a possible D match to TRBD1 (6 bases). Trimming shortened V by 4 bases and J by 2 bases, and 14 bases separated the two germline ends. The V gene's germline CDR1 is SGDLS and CDR2 YYNGEE. The CDR3 loop spans 15 amino acids. The chain's CDR3 is CASSFLGQFTDTQYF. The CDR3, as DNA: TGTGCCAGCAGCTTTCTCGGACAGTTCACAGATACGCAGTATTTT.

V gene TRBV7-9 combines with J gene TRBJ2-5, with a weak D call TRBD2 (5 bases). The CDR3 consists of 15 residues. V was cut by 0 bases and J by 3 bases, with 11 bases left in between. From germline, CDR1 is SEHNR and CDR2 FQNEAQ (reference sequence). This CDR3 reads CASSLARFGEETQYF. The DNA for the CDR3 is TGTGCCAGCAGCTTAGCGCGTTTCGGGGAAGAGACCCAGTACTTC.

This clone came up once. The genes are TRBV12-5 and TRBJ2-1, with D perhaps matching TRBD1 (5 bases). CDR1 LGHNT and CDR2 FRNRAP come from the germline V gene. The CDR3 contains 15 residues. Trimming removed 4 bases at V and 6 bases at J, with 16 bases between. The CDR3 DNA is TGTGCTAGTGGTTCTGTACCGCAGGGCATCAATGAGCAGTTCTTC. This encodes CASGSVPQGINEQFF. Full variable domain (rest looked up from reference TRBV12-5 and TRBJ2-1): DARVTQTPRHKVTEMGQEVTMRCQPILGHNTVFWYRQTMMQGLELLAYFRNRAPLDDSGMPKDRFSAEMPDATLATLKIQPSEPRDSAVYFCASGSVPQGINEQFFGPGTRLTVL.

CDR3 bases: TGTGCCACCAGCAGCGGCAGCGGACAGGGGGCGAGTAATGAGCAGTTCTTC. This gives the protein CATSSGSGQGASNEQFF. The chain recombines TRBV15 with TRBJ2-1, with 11 bases aligning to TRBD1. CDR1 and CDR2 from the germline V gene are LNHNV and YYDKDF (reference sequence). The CDR3 runs 17 residues. The V segment lost 3 bases and the J segment 7 bases; nucleotides outside the gene matches: 11.

The chain recombines TRBV19 with TRBJ2-3; D is undetermined. The V gene's germline CDR1 is LNHDA and CDR2 SQIVND (reference sequence). The V end was cut by 5 bases, the J end by 2 bases, with 8 bases between. The CDR3 spans 13 residues. CDR3: CASSSRATDTQYF. For the CDR3, the DNA is TGTGCCAGTAGTTCTCGGGCCACAGATACGCAGTATTTT.

This rearrangement joins TRBV5-3 to TRBJ1-6; 7 nucleotides match TRBD1. TRBV5-3 is an ORF for which the function is uncertain. The V gene end was trimmed by 3 bases and the J gene end by 7 bases; junction bases not matched to a gene: 7. The length of the CDR3 is 15 residues. CDR3 residues: CARSYARGGNSPLHF. CDR3 nucleotides: TGTGCCAGAAGCTACGCCAGGGGGGGAAATTCACCCCTCCACTTT.

The chain combines TRBV6-5 with TRBJ2-7, with TRBD2 as a possible D gene (6 bases). Trimming took off 8 bases at V and 8 bases at J, with 19 bases between the two ends. Germline V gives CDR1 MNHEY, CDR2 SVGAGI. The CDR3 sequence is 13 residues long. As DNA, the CDR3 is TGTGCCAGCGCCGAGACGAGGGACTTAAAGCAGTACTTC. Translation: CASAETRDLKQYF.

This clone has only one observation. The rearrangement joins TRBV5-1 to TRBJ2-7; unclear D gene. The CDR3 totals 14 residues. Per germline, CDR1 SGHRS and CDR2 YFSETQ. Trimming took 2 bases from V and 6 from J, leaving 15 bases between them. The CDR3 DNA is TGCGCCAGCAGCTTAACACTGGGCCGAGGCGAGCAGTACTTC. This translates into CASSLTLGRGEQYF.

This clone was counted once. Written as DNA, the CDR3 is TGTGCCCTCGGTGGGCGGGAATGGGATGAGCAGTTCTTC. This translates into CALGGREWDEQFF. This chain uses TRBV6-5 with TRBJ2-1; maybe TRBD2 (6 bases). V lost 11 bases, J lost 8 bases, and 19 bases lay in between. Germline CDR1 reads MNHEY; CDR2 reads SVGAGI. The CDR3 is made up of 13 amino acids.

The chain joins TRBV5-1 to TRBJ2-2; no reliable D call. Germline V gene data show CDR1 as SGHRS and CDR2 as YFSETQ. Trimming took off 1 base at V and 3 bases at J, with 10 bases between the two ends. The CDR3 has 15 residues. DNA of the CDR3: TGCGCCAGCAGCTTGACCGGGCAGGACACCGGGGAGCTGTTTTTT. Amino acids: CASSLTGQDTGELFF.

A single count supports this clone. This chain links TRBV6-2 or TRBV6-3 with TRBJ1-6; D is unresolved. Trimming shortened V by 6 bases and J by 3 bases, and 21 bases separated the two germline ends. Germline V gene lookup returns CDR1 MNHEY and CDR2 SVGEGT. This CDR3 is built from 18 residues. The CDR3 here is CASSPIRARFLYNSPLHF. In DNA form, the CDR3 reads TGTGCCAGCAGCCCGATTAGGGCCCGCTTCCTCTATAATTCACCCCTCCACTTT.

This CDR3 reads CASSVEAWGLRETQYF. CDR3 DNA sequence: TGTGCCAGCAGCGTAGAGGCCTGGGGGCTCAGAGAGACCCAGTACTTC. This rearrangement joins TRBV9 to TRBJ2-5; D may be TRBD1 (6 bases). Germline assignment: CDR1 SGDLS and CDR2 YYNGEE. The length of the CDR3 is 16 residues. The V and J ends lost 0 bases and 4 bases respectively, with 16 bases between them.

The V call is TRBV7-2, the J call TRBJ1-4; D not resolved. CDR1 is SGHTA, CDR2 FQGNSA, per germline. This CDR3 spans 15 amino acids. Trimming took 6 bases from V and 8 from J, leaving 19 bases between them. The CDR3 loop reads CASSPLGDKREKLFF. Written as DNA, the CDR3 is TGTGCCAGCAGTCCGCTAGGCGATAAACGGGAAAAACTGTTTTTT.

The chain is built from TRBV5-6 and TRBJ1-5; D unresolved. Trimming left V 2 bases short and J 2 bases short, with 8 bases between. Germline CDR1 and CDR2: SGHDT and YYEEEE. The CDR3 has 14 residues. The CDR3 reads CASSFSAGNQPQHF. CDR3 nucleotides: TGTGCCAGCAGCTTTAGTGCGGGCAATCAGCCCCAGCATTTT.

The chain links TRBV6-4 to TRBJ1-4, with TRBD1 matching over 7 bases. The CDR3 runs 16 residues. Germline trimming cut 5 bases from V and 9 bases from J; bases unmatched to any gene: 15. In germline, CDR1 is MRHNA, CDR2 SNTAGT. The CDR3 DNA follows: TGTGCCAGCAGTCCGGCTCCGGCATCGGACAGGCAAAAACTGTTTTTT. Its protein product is CASSPAPASDRQKLFF.

The chain carries TRBV27 and TRBJ2-5; D is unclear. This CDR3 is 13 amino acids long. V was cut by 5 bases and J by 2 bases, with 9 bases left in between. CDR1 and CDR2 from the germline V gene are MNHEY and SMNVEV (reference sequence). The CDR3 nucleotides read TGTGCCAGCAGTCGGGCCATTCAAGAGACCCAGTACTTC. As protein: CASSRAIQETQYF.

The CDR3 loop reads CASSTGEVGYSNQPQHF. CDR3 coding DNA: TGTGCCAGCAGTACGGGGGAGGTGGGCTATAGCAATCAGCCCCAGCATTTT. The V and J genes are TRBV6-2 or TRBV6-3 and TRBJ1-5; D may be TRBD1 (5 bases). Trimming took 5 bases from V and 0 from J, leaving 17 bases between them. CDR3 length: 17 amino acids. The germline CDR1 and CDR2 sequences are MNHEY and SVGEGT.

This clone is a singleton in its sample. The DNA of the CDR3 is TGTGCCAGCAGTTTATGGGAGGACACTGAAGCTTTCTTT. Protein sequence: CASSLWEDTEAFF. This chain connects TRBV12-3 or TRBV12-4 to TRBJ1-1, with unresolved D. Trimming shortened V by 2 bases and J by 3 bases, and 7 bases separated the two germline ends. The CDR3 covers 13 residues.

The chain links TRBV4-2 to TRBJ1-4; 10 positions match TRBD1. Losses at the gene ends were 3 bases for V and 5 bases for J; bases not matched to a gene: 9. From germline, CDR1 is LGHNA and CDR2 YNFKEQ. This CDR3 has 17 amino acids. In nucleotides, the CDR3 is TGTGCCAGCAGCCACCTAACCCAGGGACAGGGGAATGAAAAACTGTTTTTT. Residues: CASSHLTQGQGNEKLFF.